Listed below are T cell receptor beta chains from one sample, sequenced in a study of cytotoxic CD8 clonotypes in ibrutinib-treated CLL. Assay used: immunoSEQ multiplex PCR; TCRdb lists only in-frame clones, some missing. The sample gives 150,000 to 200,000 clones, 70% to 90% of which show up once; over 2.5% is in the top ten. The input for sequencing was PBMCs, taken at disease progression, from a patient treated with ibrutinib. The receptors originated from a human donor with chronic lymphocytic leukemia. CDR3s include the opening cysteine and the closing phenylalanine or tryptophan. A D gene is named only where the DNA matches it firmly.

j_gene	v_gene	d_gene	CDR3nt	CDR3aa
TRBJ2-4	TRBV5-4	-	TGTGCCAGCAGCTTGTTTTCCAAAAACATTCAGTACTTC	CASSLFSKNIQYF
TRBJ1-4	TRBV15	-	TGTGCCACCAGCAGCCGGCTGGGGCAAAATGAAAAACTGTTTTTT	CATSSRLGQNEKLFF
TRBJ1-1	TRBV30	TRBD1	TGTGCCTGGAGTGTAGGGGACAGGGTTAGGGGATACACTGAAGCTTTCTTT	CAWSVGDRVRGYTEAFF
TRBJ2-2	TRBV11-3	-	TGTGCCAGCACCCTAGGGACCGGGGAGCTGTTTTTT	CASTLGTGELFF
TRBJ2-2	TRBV12-5	-	TGTGCTAGTGGTTTGTGGGTCGTCGGCACCGGGGAGCTGTTTTTT	CASGLWVVGTGELFF
TRBJ2-7	TRBV29-1	TRBD2	TGCAGCGTTGTAAGATTCGTAGCGGGAGGCCCAACCTACGAGCAGTACTTC	CSVVRFVAGGPTYEQYF
TRBJ2-7	TRBV6-4	-	TGTGCCAGCAGTGTTGAACTACCGGGCGAGCAGTACTTC	CASSVELPGEQYF
TRBJ2-5	TRBV5-1	-	TGCGCCAGCAGCTTGGACAGTCAAGAGACCCAGTACTTC	CASSLDSQETQYF
TRBJ2-1	TRBV6-1	-	TGTGCCAGCAGTGAAGCGCTTGAAGTATTTCCTACCGGCAATGAGCAGTTCTTC	CASSEALEVFPTGNEQFF
TRBJ2-5	TRBV18	-	TGTGCCAGCTCACCTAACCGGGGAAGTAGGTCTGTTGAAGAGACCCAGTACTTC	CASSPNRGSRSVEETQYF
TRBJ2-3	TRBV21-1	-	TGTGCCAGCAGCGCGCCGCCAGCGGGAGGGAGCACAGATACGCAGTATTTT	CASSAPPAGGSTDTQYF
TRBJ2-2	TRBV29-1	TRBD2	TGCAGCTTTTCCCAGCGGGATCGGCCCGGGGAGCTGTTTTTT	CSFSQRDRPGELFF
TRBJ2-1	TRBV9	-	TGTGCCAGCAGCTACTCGACTAGGGACTCCTACAATGAGCAGTTCTTC	CASSYSTRDSYNEQFF
TRBJ2-7	TRBV4-3	-	TGCGCCAGCAGCCAAGATATCTTGAGCGTCGAGCAGTACTTC	CASSQDILSVEQYF
TRBJ2-1	TRBV5-4	TRBD2	TGTGCCAGCAGCTTGGATCTTAGCGGGATGCAAGAGTTCTTC	CASSLDLSGMQEFF
TRBJ1-1	TRBV5-1	TRBD1	TGCGCCAGCAGCATCACCGACAGGGGGAACACTGAAGCTTTCTTT	CASSITDRGNTEAFF
TRBJ2-2	TRBV21-1	-	TGTGCCAGCACAACAGGCGGGAGGGTGGCCGGGGAGCTGTTTTTT	CASTTGGRVAGELFF
TRBJ2-5	TRBV28	TRBD1	TGTGCCAGCAGTTTAAGACAGGGGATTGTGGAGACCCAGTACTTC	CASSLRQGIVETQYF
TRBJ2-5	TRBV11-2	-	TGTGCCAGCAGCTTAGAGGCGTGGGGGCAGCAAGAGACCCAGTACTTC	CASSLEAWGQQETQYF
TRBJ1-5	TRBV6-7	TRBD1	TGTGCCAGCCCAAGCCTTAGGGGGCAACGGAATCAGCCCCAGCATTTT	CASPSLRGQRNQPQHF